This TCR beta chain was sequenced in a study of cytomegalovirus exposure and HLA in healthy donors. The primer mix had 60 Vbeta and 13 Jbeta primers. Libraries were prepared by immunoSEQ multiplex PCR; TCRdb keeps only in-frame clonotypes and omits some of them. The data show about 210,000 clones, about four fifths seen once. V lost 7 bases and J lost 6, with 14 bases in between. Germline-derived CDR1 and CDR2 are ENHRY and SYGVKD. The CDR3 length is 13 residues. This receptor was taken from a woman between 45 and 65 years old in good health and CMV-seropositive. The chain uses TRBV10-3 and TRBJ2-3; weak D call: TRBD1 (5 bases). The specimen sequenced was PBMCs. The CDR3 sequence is CAITRQPPDTQYF. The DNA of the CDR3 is TGTGCCATCACTCGACAGCCCCCCGATACGCAGTATTTT.